Here is one T cell receptor beta chain with its context. The antigen is undetermined. The entry originates in a study of cytomegalovirus exposure and HLA in healthy donors. TCRdb's copy holds only in-frame clones and misses some; the assay was immunoSEQ multiplex PCR. Of about 400,000 clones listed, 75% to 90% are singletons. Findings and caveats of the study: Most sequenced TCRs were rare (though some public TCRs occurred in many donors). Among the CMV-associated chains, a few were confirmed in vitro as specific for CMV antigens.

The V gene's germline CDR1 is SQVTM and CDR2 ANQGSEA. V was cut by 7 bases and J by 1 base, with 16 bases left in between. The CDR3 is 14 amino acids. The chain recombines TRBV29-1 with TRBJ1-1, with a tentative D call TRBD1 (6 bases). Sequencing input: PBMCs. This clonotype was obtained from a woman under 30 in good health and CMV-seronegative. The CDR3 is CSGLSGETNTEAFF. The CDR3, as DNA: TGCAGCGGGCTCTCAGGGGAGACGAACACTGAAGCTTTCTTT.